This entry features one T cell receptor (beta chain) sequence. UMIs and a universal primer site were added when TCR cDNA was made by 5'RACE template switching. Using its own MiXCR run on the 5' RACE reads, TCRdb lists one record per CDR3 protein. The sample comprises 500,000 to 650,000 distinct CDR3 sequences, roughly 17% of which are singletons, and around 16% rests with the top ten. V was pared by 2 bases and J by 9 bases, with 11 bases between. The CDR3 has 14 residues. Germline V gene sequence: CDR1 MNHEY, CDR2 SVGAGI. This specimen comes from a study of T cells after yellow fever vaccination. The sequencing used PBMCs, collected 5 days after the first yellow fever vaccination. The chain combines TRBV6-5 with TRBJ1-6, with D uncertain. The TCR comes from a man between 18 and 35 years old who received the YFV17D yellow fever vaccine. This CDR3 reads CASSYLRELSPLHF. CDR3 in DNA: TGTGCCAGCAGTTACCTGCGGGAACTTTCACCCCTCCACTTT.